This T cell receptor beta chain was retrieved from a study of spatial heterogeneity in lung cancer. This clonotype has at least ten counts. Its cognate antigen is unknown. As to time point: sample taken at primary tumor resection. The study, taken as a whole, reports: Mutation counts in tumors were tracked by counts of expanded intratumoral alpha and beta TCRs.

Each CDR3 protein gets one entry after TCRdb re-called the 5' RACE reads with MiXCR. Of some 96,000 distinct CDR3 sequences in the sample, approximately 4.7% were seen once. The CDR3 has 14 residues. Deletions cut 3 bases from V and 6 bases from J, with 11 bases between. CDR1 is MDHEN, CDR2 SYDVKM, per germline. The receptor comes from a male donor with early-stage non-small cell lung cancer. The input for sequencing was lung tumor tissue, taken at surgery. This chain connects TRBV28 to TRBJ2-2; D is unresolved. CDR3 DNA sequence: TGTGCCAGCAGTTTGGTAGGAACTCCCGGGGAGCTGTTTTTT. It codes for CASSLVGTPGELFF.